The entry below describes one T cell receptor (beta chain). Which cohort a participant joined came from the clinical history participants gave. Cohort 3 donors counted as recovered after two negative PCRs, clearance, or resolved symptoms. This entry belongs to a study of blood T cell repertoires in COVID-19. Libraries were prepared by immunoSEQ multiplex PCR; TCRdb keeps only in-frame clonotypes and omits some of them. The profile covers around 150,000 clones, with about four fifths appearing a single time and approximately 11% taken by the ten largest. This CDR3 has 13 amino acids. The V and J ends lost 6 bases and 7 bases respectively, with 13 bases between them. CDR1 is SGHRS and CDR2 is YFSETQ in the germline V gene.

The chain combines TRBV5-1 with TRBJ1-4; the D gene is possibly TRBD1 (6 bases). The receptor's source is a man aged 45-65 years who had recovered from COVID-19. The sequenced sample consisted of PBMCs or T cells enriched from blood (not recorded which). The CDR3 here is CASTQGWGEKLFF. CDR3 DNA sequence: TGCGCCAGCACACAGGGTTGGGGTGAAAAACTGTTTTTT. Filled out from reference TRBV5-1 and TRBJ1-4, the complete variable domain reads KAGVTQTPRYLIKTRGQQVTLSCSPISGHRSVSWYQQTPGQGLQFLFEYFSETQRNKGNFPGRFSGRQFSNSRSEMNVSTLELGDSALYLCASTQGWGEKLFFGSGTQLSVL.